A single T cell receptor (beta chain) is shown here with its context. The method was immunoSEQ multiplex PCR; TCRdb's version includes in-frame clones alone and lacks a portion of them. This sample has approximately 74,000 clones, with 88% found just once. These data come from a study of T cell changes during pregnancy in multiple sclerosis. Germline lookup yields CDR1 SGHTA and CDR2 FQGNSA. The CDR3 runs 12 residues. V lost 5 bases to trimming and J lost 9 bases, with 12 bases between them. The material sequenced was peripheral blood, taken before pregnancy. The TCR sequence derives from a female donor with multiple sclerosis, enrolled in a pregnancy study. The V and J genes are TRBV7-2 and TRBJ2-3; D may be TRBD1 (5 bases). The CDR3 here is CASSLQVGTQYF. The CDR3 nucleotides read TGTGCCAGCAGCCTACAGGTTGGCACGCAGTATTTT.